This passage covers 18 T cell receptor beta chains from one sample sequenced in a study of Graves' ophthalmopathy and Graves' hyperthyroidism. Amplification from RNA transcripts yielded the TCR beta CDR3 regions. In the first round, RT-PCR was carried out with HTBI primers, and a multiplex PCR formed the second round. TCRdb independently ran MiXCR on the multiplex PCR reads; one entry per CDR3 protein. The sample has over a million distinct CDR3 sequences, less than 45% seen once. Sequencing was carried out using peripheral blood or thyroid tissue (not recorded which). These receptors were collected from an adult man with Graves' hyperthyroidism.

At least ten counts were recorded for this clonotype. The V and J genes are TRBV7-9 and TRBJ2-7, with 9 bases that match TRBD1. The germline CDR1 and CDR2 sequences are SEHNR and FQNEAQ (reference sequence). V shed 3 bases, J shed 5 bases, and the junction held 8 bases outside the gene matches. This CDR3 contains 15 residues. The CDR3 here is CASSFSGTGPHEQYF. The CDR3 DNA is TGTGCCAGCAGCTTTTCCGGGACAGGGCCCCACGAGCAGTACTTC.

The V and J genes are TRBV29-1 and TRBJ1-4; D is uncertain. This CDR3 has 11 residues. The V gene's germline CDR1 is SQVTM and CDR2 ANQGSEA. The V end was cut by 7 bases, the J end by 11 bases, with 14 bases between. The DNA of the CDR3 is TGCAGCGCCTCAGAGGATGGGAAACTGTTTTTT. It translates to CSASEDGKLFF.

This clonotype has at least ten counts. J is TRBJ2-7 and V is TRBV2; no definite D call. Trimming stripped 1 base from V and 9 bases from J, with 13 bases between. This CDR3 region has 13 residues. Germline CDR1 reads SNHLY; CDR2 reads FYNNEI. The CDR3, as DNA: TGTGCCAGCAGTGAAGGGTACCTAGTCCCGCAGTACTTC. It codes for CASSEGYLVPQYF.

V gene TRBV10-2 combines with J gene TRBJ2-7, with 13 nucleotides matching TRBD2. Germline V gene data show CDR1 as WSHSY and CDR2 as SAAADI. CDR3 length: 16 residues. V shed 4 bases, J shed 6 bases, and the junction held 9 bases outside the gene matches. The CDR3 region is CASSAGLAGVQREQYF. In nucleotides, the CDR3 is TGCGCCAGCAGTGCCGGACTAGCGGGAGTACAACGCGAGCAGTACTTC.

This clonotype has at least ten counts. The chain recombines TRBV4-3 with TRBJ1-2; 10 bases map to TRBD1. CDR1 and CDR2 from the germline V gene are LGHNA and YSLEER. The V segment lost 2 bases and the J segment 6 bases; nucleotides outside the gene matches: 6. The CDR3 spans 15 residues. CDR3 coding DNA: TGCGCCAGCAGCCAATCGGGACAGGGGACTGATGGCTACACCTTC. Amino acids: CASSQSGQGTDGYTF.

This clonotype was counted a few times. This chain uses TRBV29-1 with TRBJ1-1, with D unresolved. The ends were cut back, 1 base at V and 8 bases at J, with 5 bases in the middle. Germline CDR1 reads SQVTM; CDR2 reads ANQGSEA. The length of the CDR3 is 10 residues. CDR3: CSVEGIEAFF. Written as DNA, the CDR3 is TGCAGCGTTGAAGGGATCGAAGCTTTCTTT.

There are a few counts of this clonotype. J is TRBJ2-3 and V is TRBV29-1; D remains ambiguous. The CDR3 is made up of 14 amino acids. Germline loops: CDR1 SQVTM, CDR2 ANQGSEA. Trimming took 2 bases from V and 1 from J, leaving 10 bases between them. CDR3 nucleotide sequence: TGCAGCGTTGAACCCGGACCCCGCACAGATACGCAGTATTTT. Translating gives CSVEPGPRTDTQYF.

The chain couples TRBV7-2 to TRBJ2-5; D gene unclear. Per germline, CDR1 SGHTA and CDR2 FQGNSA. The CDR3 is made up of 15 amino acids. The germline V and J ends were trimmed by 4 bases and 5 bases, with 17 bases remaining between them. The CDR3 sequence is CASSSLGFTGETQYF. CDR3 nucleotides: TGTGCCAGCAGCTCCCTAGGATTCACCGGGGAGACCCAGTACTTC. Based on the CDR3 plus reference TRBV7-2 and TRBJ2-5, the full variable domain is GAGVSQSPSNKVTEKGKDVELRCDPISGHTALYWYRQSLGQGLEFLIYFQGNSAPDKSGLPSDRFSAERTGGSVSTLTIQRTQQEDSAVYLCASSSLGFTGETQYFGPGTRLLVL.

The rearrangement uses TRBV11-2 and TRBJ1-2, with D maybe TRBD1 (5 bases). The germline V and J ends were trimmed by 6 bases and 6 bases, with 29 bases remaining between them. This CDR3 has 18 amino acids. CDR1 SGHAT and CDR2 FQNNGV come from the germline V gene. CDR3 protein: CASRPFREPGPSADGYTF. CDR3 bases: TGTGCCAGCAGACCCTTCCGCGAACCGGGACCATCGGCGGATGGCTACACCTTC.

The rearrangement joins TRBV9 to TRBJ2-7, with a possible D match to TRBD1 (6 bases). CDR1 is SGDLS and CDR2 is YYNGEE in the germline V gene. The length of the CDR3 is 15 residues. Trimming left V 0 bases short and J 3 bases short, with 13 bases between. In nucleotides, the CDR3 is TGTGCCAGCAGCGTAGGGACAGTCGGGATCTACGAGCAGTACTTC. Translating it yields CASSVGTVGIYEQYF.

Regarding this clonotype: It may be a read error: a sequence one base away is much more abundant. The CDR3 sequence: CASGSDGRQETQYF. CDR3 in DNA: TGTGCCAGCGGCTCCGACGGACGGCAAGAGACCCAGTACTTC. The chain joins TRBV7-2 to TRBJ2-5; the D is unclear. The CDR3 length is 14 residues. Trimming removed 8 bases at V and 2 bases at J, with 15 bases between. Per the germline V gene, CDR1 is SGHTA and CDR2 is FQGNSA.

The rearrangement links TRBV14 to TRBJ2-2; D could derive from TRBD1 or TRBD2 (5 bases each). Trimming cost V 4 bases and J 6 bases, with 18 bases left between them. There are 16 residues in the CDR3. Germline loops: CDR1 SGHDN, CDR2 FVKESK. In DNA form, the CDR3 reads TGTGCCAGCAGCCCCGTAGGACGAGGGGAGTCCGGGGAGCTGTTTTTT. Amino acid sequence: CASSPVGRGESGELFF.

The sample holds many counts of this clonotype. The J gene is TRBJ1-5, the V gene TRBV10-3, with TRBD1 identical over 7 bases. Germline-derived CDR1 and CDR2 are ENHRY and SYGVKD. The CDR3 extends over 14 amino acids. After removal of 6 bases from V and 5 bases from J, the junction contained 7 bases not matched to a gene. The CDR3 nucleotides read TGTGCCATCAGCCAGGACAGGACGTATCAGCCCCAGCATTTT. Protein product: CAISQDRTYQPQHF.

In the case of this clonotype: A read error may be the cause here, since a much bigger clone is one base away. CDR3 nucleotides: TGTGCCATCAGCAGAGAAGCTACCAACTATGGCTACACCTTC. This encodes CAISREATNYGYTF. The gene calls are TRBV10-3 and TRBJ1-2; D is unclear. Germline CDR1 and CDR2: ENHRY and SYGVKD. The germline V and J ends were trimmed by 6 bases and 2 bases, with 13 bases remaining between them. The CDR3 extends over 14 amino acids.

This clonotype was detected many times. V is TRBV15 and J is TRBJ1-4, with 8 bases lining up with TRBD1. V shed 6 bases, J shed 8 bases, and the junction held 11 bases outside the gene matches. Germline CDR1 is LNHNV and CDR2 is YYDKDF (reference sequence). The CDR3 is made up of 15 amino acids. The CDR3 region is CATSPPGQAKEKLFF. The CDR3 DNA is TGTGCCACCAGTCCCCCGGGACAGGCAAAGGAAAAACTGTTTTTT.

In its sample, this clonotype was seen many times. The chain employs TRBV2 and TRBJ1-4; D is undetermined. Germline V gives CDR1 SNHLY, CDR2 FYNNEI. Trimming pared 8 bases from V and 2 bases from J, leaving 9 bases between. The CDR3 consists of 13 residues. The CDR3 spells CASSGETNEKLFF. Written as DNA, the CDR3 is TGTGCCAGCTCCGGGGAGACTAATGAAAAACTGTTTTTT. The full variable domain, in which reference TRBV2 and TRBJ1-4 provide the parts outside the CDR3, is EPEVTQTPSHQVTQMGQEVILRCVPISNHLYFYWYRQILGQKVEFLVSFYNNEISEKSEIFDDQFSVERPDGSNFTLKIRSTKLEDSAMYFCASSGETNEKLFFGSGTQLSVL.

This clonotype came up many times. The genes are TRBV19 and TRBJ1-4; 9 positions agree with TRBD1. V shed 5 bases, J shed 7 bases, and the junction held 11 bases outside the gene matches. CDR1 and CDR2 from the germline V gene are LNHDA and SQIVND (reference sequence). There are 16 residues in the CDR3. The CDR3 protein is CASSLITGTGREKLFF. The CDR3 DNA is TGTGCCAGTAGTCTCATCACCGGGACAGGGCGTGAAAAACTGTTTTTT.

The V and J genes are TRBV15 and TRBJ2-5; either TRBD1 or TRBD2 may fit D (5 bases each). Trimming took off 10 bases at V and 2 bases at J, with 23 bases between the two ends. The length of the CDR3 is 16 residues. CDR1 is LNHNV, CDR2 YYDKDF, per germline (reference sequence). This CDR3 is CASSPMGRAGQETQYF. DNA of the CDR3: TGTGCCAGCAGTCCCATGGGCAGGGCGGGTCAAGAGACCCAGTACTTC.